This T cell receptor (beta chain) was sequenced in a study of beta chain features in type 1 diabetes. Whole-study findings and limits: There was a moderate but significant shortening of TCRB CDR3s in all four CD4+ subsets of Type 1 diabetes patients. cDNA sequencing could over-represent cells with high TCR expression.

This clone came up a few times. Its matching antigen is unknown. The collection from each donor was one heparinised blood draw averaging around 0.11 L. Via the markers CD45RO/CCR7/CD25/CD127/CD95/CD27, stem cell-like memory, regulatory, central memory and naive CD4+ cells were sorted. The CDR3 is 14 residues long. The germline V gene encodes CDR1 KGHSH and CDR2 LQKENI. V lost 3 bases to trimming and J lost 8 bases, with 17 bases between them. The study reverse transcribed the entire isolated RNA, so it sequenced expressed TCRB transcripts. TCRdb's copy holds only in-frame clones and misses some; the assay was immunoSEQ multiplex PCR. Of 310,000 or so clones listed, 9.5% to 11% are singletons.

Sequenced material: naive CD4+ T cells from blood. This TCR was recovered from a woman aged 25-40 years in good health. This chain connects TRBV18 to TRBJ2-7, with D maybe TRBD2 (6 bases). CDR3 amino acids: CASSPKDREWQQYF. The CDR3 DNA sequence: TGTGCCAGCTCACCGAAAGATCGGGAGTGGCAGCAGTACTTC.